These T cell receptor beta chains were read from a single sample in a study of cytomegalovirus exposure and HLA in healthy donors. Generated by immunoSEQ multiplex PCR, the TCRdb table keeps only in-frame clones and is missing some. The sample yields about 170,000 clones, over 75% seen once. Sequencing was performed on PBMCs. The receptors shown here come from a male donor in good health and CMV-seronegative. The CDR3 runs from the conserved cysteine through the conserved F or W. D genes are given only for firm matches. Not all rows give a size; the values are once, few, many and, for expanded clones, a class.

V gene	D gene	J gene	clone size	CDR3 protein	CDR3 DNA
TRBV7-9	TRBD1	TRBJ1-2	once	CASSLRGTDGYGYTF	TGTGCCAGCAGCTTAAGAGGGACAGACGGCTATGGCTACACCTTC
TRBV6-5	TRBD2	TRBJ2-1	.	CASRIGGGSYNEQFF	TGTGCCAGCAGGATTGGGGGGGGATCCTACAATGAGCAGTTCTTC
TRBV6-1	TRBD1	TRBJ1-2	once	CASSPPLTGRGYTF	TGTGCCAGCAGTCCCCCTTTGACAGGGCGAGGCTACACCTTC
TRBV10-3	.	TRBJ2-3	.	CAISEPGDTQYF	TGTGCCATCAGTGAGCCCGGGGATACGCAGTATTTT
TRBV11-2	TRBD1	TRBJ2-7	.	CASRPDRDSSYEQYF	TGTGCCAGCAGACCCGACCGGGACAGCTCCTACGAGCAGTACTTC
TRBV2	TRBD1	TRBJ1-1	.	CAKETGMGNTEAFF	TGTGCCAAAGAGACAGGGATGGGTAACACTGAAGCTTTCTTT
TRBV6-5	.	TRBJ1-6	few	CATARGNSPLHF	TGTGCCACCGCTCGAGGTAATTCACCCCTCCACTTT
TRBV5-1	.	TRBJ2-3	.	CASSLDGAVGTDTQYF	TGCGCCAGCAGCTTGGACGGAGCAGTGGGCACAGATACGCAGTATTTT
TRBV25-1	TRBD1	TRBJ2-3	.	CASGRQGAGTDTQYF	TGTGCCAGCGGAAGACAGGGGGCTGGCACAGATACGCAGTATTTT
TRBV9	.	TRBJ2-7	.	CASSPPEKAYEQYF	TGTGCCAGCAGCCCTCCCGAGAAAGCCTACGAGCAGTACTTC
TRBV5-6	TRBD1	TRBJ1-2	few	CASSFDRVGVYGYTF	TGTGCCAGCAGCTTCGACAGGGTTGGAGTCTATGGCTACACCTTC
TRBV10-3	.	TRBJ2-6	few	CAISRDSSPVFSGANVLTF	TGTGCCATCAGCCGCGACAGCTCACCCGTCTTCTCTGGGGCCAACGTCCTGACTTTC
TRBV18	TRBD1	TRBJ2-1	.	CASSIRDRDHNEQFF	TGTGCCAGCTCAATCCGGGACAGGGACCACAATGAGCAGTTCTTC
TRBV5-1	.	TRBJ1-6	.	CASSPGQGSYNSPLHF	TGCGCCAGCAGCCCAGGGCAGGGCTCCTATAATTCACCCCTCCACTTT